This is a list of T cell receptor beta chains from one sample in a study of response to subunit inactivated influenza vaccine. TCRdb itself ran the RT-PCR reads through MiXCR, one entry per CDR3 protein. The sample lists 500,000 or so distinct CDR3 sequences; approximately 16% were seen once. The input for sequencing was CD4+ T cells sorted from PBMCs, taken 23 months after vaccination. These receptors all stem from a man between 50 and 75 years old who received an inactivated influenza vaccine. Both conserved end residues are part of each CDR3. The D gene is left open where the match is weak. For some rows the clone size is stated as once, few or many, or as a class when expanded; others skip it.

TRBJ1-2	.	TRBV12-3/TRBV12-4	.	CASSLPPRGGYTF	TGTGCCAGCAGTTTGCCCCCCCGCGGAGGCTACACCTTC
TRBJ1-6	.	TRBV6-2/TRBV6-3	few	CASSLWRASRLDSPLHF	TGTGCCAGCAGTTTGTGGCGTGCCTCGAGGTTGGATTCACCCCTCCACTTT
TRBJ1-3	TRBD1	TRBV29-1	many	CSAGQGPGNTIYF	TGCAGCGCTGGACAGGGACCTGGAAACACCATATATTTT
TRBJ1-2	.	TRBV20-1	few	CSASEGLDYGYTF	TGCAGTGCTAGTGAGGGGCTGGACTATGGCTACACCTTC
TRBJ2-7	.	TRBV29-1	few	CSVIWQGSYEQYF	TGCAGCGTTATCTGGCAGGGTAGCTACGAGCAGTACTTC
TRBJ1-3	TRBD1	TRBV30	few	CAWSKTGPGNTIYF	TGTGCCTGGAGCAAGACAGGGCCAGGAAACACCATATATTTT
TRBJ2-7	.	TRBV12-3/TRBV12-4	.	CASSFRGATYEQYF	TGTGCCAGCAGTTTCAGGGGGGCGACCTACGAGCAGTACTTC
TRBJ2-5	TRBD2	TRBV15	few	CATSNPTSGGTTGTQYF	TGTGCCACCAGCAACCCAACTAGCGGGGGGACGACAGGGACCCAGTACTTC
TRBJ2-3	TRBD2	TRBV7-3	few	CASSSSGTYTDTQYF	TGTGCCAGCAGCTCTAGCGGGACCTACACAGATACGCAGTATTTT
TRBJ2-5	.	TRBV5-1	many	CASSFRQEETQYF	TGCGCCAGCAGTTTTCGACAGGAAGAGACCCAGTACTTC
TRBJ2-7	.	TRBV9	.	CASSTPGGYEQYF	TGTGCCAGCAGCACCCCTGGGGGTTACGAGCAGTACTTC
TRBJ2-7	.	TRBV20-1	many	CSARGLYEQYF	TGCAGTGCTAGGGGGCTATACGAGCAGTACTTC
TRBJ1-1	.	TRBV7-9	.	CASSPGSRDLVAFF	TGTGCCAGCAGCCCGGGGAGCCGGGACCTCGTAGCTTTCTTT
TRBJ2-7	TRBD1	TRBV7-2	few	CASSPTGGASPYEQYF	TGTGCCAGCAGCCCCACAGGGGGCGCTTCCCCTTACGAGCAGTACTTC
TRBJ2-7	.	TRBV27	few	CASSLVGRFVAEQYF	TGTGCCAGCAGTTTAGTGGGGCGGTTTGTGGCCGAGCAGTACTTC
TRBJ1-3	.	TRBV28	.	CASSPPRGNGNTIYF	TGTGCCAGCAGTCCCCCAAGGGGCAATGGAAACACCATATATTTT
TRBJ1-1	.	TRBV19	few	CASSGFWDGTEAFF	TGTGCCAGTAGCGGGTTTTGGGATGGGACTGAAGCTTTCTTT
TRBJ2-1	.	TRBV4-1	.	CASSQDFTPGGQFF	TGCGCCAGCAGCCAAGATTTTACCCCAGGCGGCCAGTTCTTC